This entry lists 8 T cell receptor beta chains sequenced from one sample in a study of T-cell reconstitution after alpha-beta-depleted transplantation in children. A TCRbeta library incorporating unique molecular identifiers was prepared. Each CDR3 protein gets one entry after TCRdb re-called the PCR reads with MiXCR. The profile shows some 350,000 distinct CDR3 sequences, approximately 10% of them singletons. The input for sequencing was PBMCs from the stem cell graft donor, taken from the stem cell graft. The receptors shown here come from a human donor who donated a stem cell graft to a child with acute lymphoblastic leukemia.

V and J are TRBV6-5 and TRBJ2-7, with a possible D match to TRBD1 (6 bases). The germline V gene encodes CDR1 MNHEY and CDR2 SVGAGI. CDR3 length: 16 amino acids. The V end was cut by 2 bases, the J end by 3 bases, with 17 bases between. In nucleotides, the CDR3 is TGTGCCAGCAGTTACCCGGGTAGTTCCAGGGGCTACGAGCAGTACTTC. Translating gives CASSYPGSSRGYEQYF.

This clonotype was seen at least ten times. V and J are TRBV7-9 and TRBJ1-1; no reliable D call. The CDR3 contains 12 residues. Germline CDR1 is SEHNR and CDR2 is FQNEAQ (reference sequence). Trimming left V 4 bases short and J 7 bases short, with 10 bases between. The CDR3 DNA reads TGTGCCAGCAGCTCCACGGACTTTGAAGCTTTCTTT. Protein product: CASSSTDFEAFF.

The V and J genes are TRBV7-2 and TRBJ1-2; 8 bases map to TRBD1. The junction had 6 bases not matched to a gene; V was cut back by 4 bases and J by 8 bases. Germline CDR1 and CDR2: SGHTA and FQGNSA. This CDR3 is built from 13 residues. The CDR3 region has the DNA TGTGCCAGCAGCTCCGCTGGGACAGGAGGCTACACCTTC. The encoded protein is CASSSAGTGGYTF.

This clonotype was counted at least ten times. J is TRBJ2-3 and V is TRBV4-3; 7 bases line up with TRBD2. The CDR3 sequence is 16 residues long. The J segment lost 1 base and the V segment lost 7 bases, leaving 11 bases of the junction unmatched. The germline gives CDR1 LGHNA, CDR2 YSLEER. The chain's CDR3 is CASTPLGGYRTDTQYF. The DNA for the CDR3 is TGCGCCAGCACCCCCCTGGGGGGGTACCGCACAGATACGCAGTATTTT.

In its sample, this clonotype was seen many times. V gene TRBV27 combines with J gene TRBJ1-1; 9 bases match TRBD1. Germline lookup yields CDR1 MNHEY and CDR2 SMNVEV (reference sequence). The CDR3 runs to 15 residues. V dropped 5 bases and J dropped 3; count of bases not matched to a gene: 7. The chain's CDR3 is CASSATGGWDTEAFF. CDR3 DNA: TGTGCCAGCAGTGCCACAGGGGGCTGGGACACTGAAGCTTTCTTT.

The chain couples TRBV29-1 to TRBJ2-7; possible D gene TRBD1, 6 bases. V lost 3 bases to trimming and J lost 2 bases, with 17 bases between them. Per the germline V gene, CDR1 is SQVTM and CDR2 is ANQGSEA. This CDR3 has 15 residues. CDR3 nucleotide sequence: TGCAGCGTTGAGCTAGAAGGACAGACCGCCTACGAGCAGTACTTC. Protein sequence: CSVELEGQTAYEQYF.

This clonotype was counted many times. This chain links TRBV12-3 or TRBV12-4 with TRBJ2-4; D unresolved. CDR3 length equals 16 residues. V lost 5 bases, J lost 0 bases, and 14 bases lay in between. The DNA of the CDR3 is TGTGCCAGCAGTACCGACTCATATAGAGCCAAAAACATTCAGTACTTC. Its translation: CASSTDSYRAKNIQYF.

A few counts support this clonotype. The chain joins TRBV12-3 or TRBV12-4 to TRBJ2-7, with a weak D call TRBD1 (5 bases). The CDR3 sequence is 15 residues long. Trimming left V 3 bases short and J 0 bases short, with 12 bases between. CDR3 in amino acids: CASSFFLDSSYEQYF. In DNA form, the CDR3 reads TGTGCCAGCAGTTTTTTTCTCGACAGCTCCTACGAGCAGTACTTC.